This T cell receptor (beta chain) was obtained from a study of T cell responses to AZD1222 COVID-19 vaccine. With regard to this clone: Its target is unknown.

V was trimmed by 2 bases and J by 6 bases, leaving 11 bases between them. This CDR3 contains 13 residues. The germline gives CDR1 SGHRS, CDR2 YFSETQ. Profiled with immunoSEQ multiplex PCR; TCRdb holds only in-frame clones, not every one. Of fewer than 200,000 clones listed, about 91% were seen once; the top ten hold 1.5% to 2%. Study-level findings and limits: A mostly white British donor set with more females was recruited, and clonal diversity was possibly underestimated. Baseline testing showed seropositivity in only 6 or 7 AZD1222 recipients. Recipients of two AZD1222 doses showed rising Spike-specific TCR breadth and depth. Along spike, vaccine-associated CD4 TCRs were found throughout, with dominance at 160-218 and 743-854.

Source: peripheral blood, taken on day 0 of AZD1222 vaccination. This clonotype originated in an adult in good health. The J gene is TRBJ1-2, the V gene TRBV5-1; D call uncertain. The CDR3 reads CASSFSGEDGYTF. The CDR3 nucleotides are TGCGCCAGCAGCTTTTCTGGGGAGGATGGCTACACCTTC.